The entry below gives a single T cell receptor (beta chain) sequence along with its context. These data are taken from a study of radiotherapy plus CTLA-4 blockade in lung cancer. Some clones are missing from TCRdb's copy, which holds only in-frame ones; the method was immunoSEQ multiplex PCR. The table has 11,000 to 15,000 clones, around 87% seen once; the top ten hold approximately 15%. The CDR3 extends over 10 amino acids. Germline CDR1 is DFQATT and CDR2 is SNEGSKA (reference sequence). Trimming took 4 bases from V and 13 from J; bases not matched to a gene: 4. The sample here was peripheral blood, taken from a patient treated with radiotherapy plus ipilimumab. This sequence joins TRBV20-1 and TRBJ2-1; 7 nucleotides agree with TRBD2. The clonotype originates from a human donor with non-small cell lung cancer that progressed on radiotherapy plus ipilimumab. Some clones in this sample may be carry-over from other donors' samples. Here the CDR3 reads CSAKTGGQFF. For the CDR3, the DNA is TGCAGTGCTAAAACGGGGGGACAGTTCTTC.